This paragraph covers one T cell receptor beta chain sequence. Its specificity is unknown. This sample is drawn from a study of T cell repertoires in ileal Crohn's disease. Study-wide results and limits: High-frequency clones were more common in sorted CD8 than CD4 cells. Compared with non-smokers, active smokers at surgery showed more clonal expansions. Endoscopic recurrence occurred in every patient whose clonality exceeded 26.8%.

The method was immunoSEQ multiplex PCR; TCRdb's version includes in-frame clones alone and lacks a portion of them. The table has approximately 3,700 clones, approximately 70% seen once; the top ten hold 9% to 15%. V gave up 4 bases and J gave up 6 bases; unmatched junction bases: 9. CDR3 length: 14 amino acids. Germline V CDR1 and CDR2: SGDLS, YYNGEE. J is TRBJ1-1 and V is TRBV9, with 7 nucleotides matching TRBD1. The sequence derives from an adult with Crohn's disease. Source material: ileal tissue. This chain's CDR3 is CASSLGQTAAEAFF. CDR3 coding DNA: TGTGCCAGCAGCTTGGGACAGACAGCTGCTGAAGCTTTCTTT.